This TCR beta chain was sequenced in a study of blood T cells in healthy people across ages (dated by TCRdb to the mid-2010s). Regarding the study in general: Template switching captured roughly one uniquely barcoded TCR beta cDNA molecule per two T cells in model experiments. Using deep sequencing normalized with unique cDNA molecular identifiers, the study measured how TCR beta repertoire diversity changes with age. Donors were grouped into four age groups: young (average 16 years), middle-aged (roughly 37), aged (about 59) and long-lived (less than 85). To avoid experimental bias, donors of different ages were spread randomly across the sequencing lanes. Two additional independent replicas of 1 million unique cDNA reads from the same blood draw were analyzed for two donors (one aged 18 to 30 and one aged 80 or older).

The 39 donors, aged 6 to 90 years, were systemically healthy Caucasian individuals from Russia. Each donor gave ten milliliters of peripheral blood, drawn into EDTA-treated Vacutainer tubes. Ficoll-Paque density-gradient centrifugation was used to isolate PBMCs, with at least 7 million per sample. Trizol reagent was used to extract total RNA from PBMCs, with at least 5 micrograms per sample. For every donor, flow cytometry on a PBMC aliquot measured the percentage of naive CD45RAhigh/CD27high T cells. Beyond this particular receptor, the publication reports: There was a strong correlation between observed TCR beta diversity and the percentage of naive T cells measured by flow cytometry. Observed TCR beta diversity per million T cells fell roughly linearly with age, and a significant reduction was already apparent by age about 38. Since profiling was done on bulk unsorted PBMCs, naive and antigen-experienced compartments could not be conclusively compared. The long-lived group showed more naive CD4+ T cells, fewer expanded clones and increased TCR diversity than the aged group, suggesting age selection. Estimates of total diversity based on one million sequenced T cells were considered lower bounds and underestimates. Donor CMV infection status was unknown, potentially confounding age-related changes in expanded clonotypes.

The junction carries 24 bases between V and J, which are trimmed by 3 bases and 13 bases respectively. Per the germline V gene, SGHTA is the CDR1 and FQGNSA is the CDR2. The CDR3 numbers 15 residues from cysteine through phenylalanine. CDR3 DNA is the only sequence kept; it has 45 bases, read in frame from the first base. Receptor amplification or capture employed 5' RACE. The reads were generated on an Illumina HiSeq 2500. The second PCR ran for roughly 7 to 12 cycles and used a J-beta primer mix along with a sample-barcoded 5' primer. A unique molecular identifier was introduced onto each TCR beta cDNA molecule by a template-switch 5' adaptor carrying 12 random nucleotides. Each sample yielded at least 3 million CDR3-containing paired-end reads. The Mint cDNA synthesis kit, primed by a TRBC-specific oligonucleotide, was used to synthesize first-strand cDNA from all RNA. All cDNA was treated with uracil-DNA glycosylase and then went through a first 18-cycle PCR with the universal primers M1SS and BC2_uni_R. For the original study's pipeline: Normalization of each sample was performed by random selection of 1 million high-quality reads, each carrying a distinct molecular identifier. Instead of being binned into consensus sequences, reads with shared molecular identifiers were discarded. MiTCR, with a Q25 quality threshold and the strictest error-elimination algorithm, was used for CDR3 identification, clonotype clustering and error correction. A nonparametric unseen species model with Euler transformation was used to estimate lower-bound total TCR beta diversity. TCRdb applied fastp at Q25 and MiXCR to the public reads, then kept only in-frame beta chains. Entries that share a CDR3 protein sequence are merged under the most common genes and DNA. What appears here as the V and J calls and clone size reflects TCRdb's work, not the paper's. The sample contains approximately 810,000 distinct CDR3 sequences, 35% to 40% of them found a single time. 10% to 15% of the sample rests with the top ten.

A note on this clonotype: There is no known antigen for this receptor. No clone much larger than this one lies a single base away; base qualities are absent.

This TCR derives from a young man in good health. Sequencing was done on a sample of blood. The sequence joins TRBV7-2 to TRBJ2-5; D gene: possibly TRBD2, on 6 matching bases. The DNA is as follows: TGTGCCAGCAGCTTGTCGGGGAGTGGGCGGGATTTTCCGTACTTC. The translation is CASSLSGSGRDFPYF.